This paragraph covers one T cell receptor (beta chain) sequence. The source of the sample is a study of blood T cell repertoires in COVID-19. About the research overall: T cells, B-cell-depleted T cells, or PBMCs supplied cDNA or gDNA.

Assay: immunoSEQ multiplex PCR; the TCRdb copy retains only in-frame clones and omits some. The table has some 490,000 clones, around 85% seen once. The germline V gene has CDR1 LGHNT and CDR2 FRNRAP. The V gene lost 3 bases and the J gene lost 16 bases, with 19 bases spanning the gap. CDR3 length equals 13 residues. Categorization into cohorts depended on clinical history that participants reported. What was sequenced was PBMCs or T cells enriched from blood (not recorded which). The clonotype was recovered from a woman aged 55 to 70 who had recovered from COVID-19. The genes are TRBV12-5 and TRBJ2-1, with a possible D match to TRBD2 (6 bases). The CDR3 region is CASGFGLPSSLFF. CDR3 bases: TGTGCTAGTGGTTTCGGACTACCCTCCTCTCTTTTCTTC.